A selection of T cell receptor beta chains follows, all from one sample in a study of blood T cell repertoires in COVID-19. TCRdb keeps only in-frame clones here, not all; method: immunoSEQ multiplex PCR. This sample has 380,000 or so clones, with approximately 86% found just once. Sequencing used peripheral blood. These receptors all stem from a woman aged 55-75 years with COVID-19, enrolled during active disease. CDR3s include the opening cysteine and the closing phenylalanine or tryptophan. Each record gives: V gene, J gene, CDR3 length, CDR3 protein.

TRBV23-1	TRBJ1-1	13	CASRTGIGTEAFF
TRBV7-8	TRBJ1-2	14	CASSLGARQYGYTF
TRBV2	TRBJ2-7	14	CASSERGSVYEQYF
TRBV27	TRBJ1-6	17	CASSFSRGQGFSSPLHF
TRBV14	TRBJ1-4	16	CASSSRQGATNEKLFF
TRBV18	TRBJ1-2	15	CASSPGAQGFYGYTF
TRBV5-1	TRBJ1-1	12	CASSRDTFEAFF
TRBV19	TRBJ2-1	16	CASSSSSGGASNEQFF
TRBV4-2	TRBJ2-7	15	CASSQEGRGDYEQYF
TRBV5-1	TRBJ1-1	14	CASSIRTGYTEAFF
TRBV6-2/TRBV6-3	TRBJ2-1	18	CASSPSIAGNSLENEQFF
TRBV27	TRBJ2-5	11	CASGYRETQYF
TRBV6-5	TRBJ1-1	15	CASRSGTGGSTEAFF
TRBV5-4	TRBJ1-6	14	CASSLSGYNSPLHF
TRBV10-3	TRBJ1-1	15	CAISGQNIMNTEAFF
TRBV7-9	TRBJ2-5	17	CASSLGLAGGAGETQYF
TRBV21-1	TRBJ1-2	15	CASSKRGRGNYGYTF
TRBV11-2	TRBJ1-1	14	CASNLVEGNTEAFF
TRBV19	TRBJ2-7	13	CASSRQGIGEQYF
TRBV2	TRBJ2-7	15	CASDEGDRETYEQYF
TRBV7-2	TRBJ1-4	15	CASSLTGGTNEKLFF
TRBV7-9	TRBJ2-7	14	CASSHRRGNYEQYF
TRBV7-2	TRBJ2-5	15	CASSLDGTATQTQYF
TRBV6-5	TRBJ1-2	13	CASSHRGSDGYTF
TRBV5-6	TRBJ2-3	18	CASSLISGGAFNTDTQYF
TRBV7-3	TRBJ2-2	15	CASSPRTSGSGELFF
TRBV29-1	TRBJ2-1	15	CSVEVLAGASNEQFF
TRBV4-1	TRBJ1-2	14	CASSQESRDSLYTF
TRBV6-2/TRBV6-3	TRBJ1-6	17	CASSGSPQRFKNSPLHF
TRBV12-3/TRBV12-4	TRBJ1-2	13	CASSLTINYGYTF
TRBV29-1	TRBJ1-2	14	CSVTRDSANYGYTF
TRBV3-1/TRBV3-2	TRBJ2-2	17	CASTIRGRHSVGGELFF
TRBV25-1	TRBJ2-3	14	CASSESGGRDTQYF
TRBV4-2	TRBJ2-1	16	CASSQDGGGSYNEQFF
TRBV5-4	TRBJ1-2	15	CASSPLQGADYGYTF
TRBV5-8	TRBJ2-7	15	CASSLPGQGRHEQYF
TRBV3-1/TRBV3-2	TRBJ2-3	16	CASSQDSAIYTDTQYF
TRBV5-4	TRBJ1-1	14	CASSLSGGDTEAFF
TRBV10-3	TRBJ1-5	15	CAIAPSGGIWQPQHF
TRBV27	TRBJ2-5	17	CASRLLGTVAGGETQYF
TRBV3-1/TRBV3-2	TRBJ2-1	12	CASRTAGNEQFF